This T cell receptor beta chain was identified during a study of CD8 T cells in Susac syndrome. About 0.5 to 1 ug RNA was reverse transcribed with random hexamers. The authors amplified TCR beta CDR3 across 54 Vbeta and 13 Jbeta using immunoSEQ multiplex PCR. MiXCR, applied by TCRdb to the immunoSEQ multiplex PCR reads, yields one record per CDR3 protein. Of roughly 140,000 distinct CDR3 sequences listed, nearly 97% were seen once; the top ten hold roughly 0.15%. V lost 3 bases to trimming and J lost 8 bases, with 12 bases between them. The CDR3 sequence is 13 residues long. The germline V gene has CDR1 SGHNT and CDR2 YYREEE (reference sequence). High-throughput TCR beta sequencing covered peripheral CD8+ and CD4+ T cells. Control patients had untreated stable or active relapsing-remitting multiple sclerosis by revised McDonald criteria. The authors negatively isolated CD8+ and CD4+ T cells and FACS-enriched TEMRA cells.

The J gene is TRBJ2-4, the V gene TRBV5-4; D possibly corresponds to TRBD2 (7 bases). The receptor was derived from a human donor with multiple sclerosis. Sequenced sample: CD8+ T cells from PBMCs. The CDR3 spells CASSWGGQDIQYF. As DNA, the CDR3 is TGTGCCAGCAGCTGGGGGGGCCAAGACATTCAGTACTTC.